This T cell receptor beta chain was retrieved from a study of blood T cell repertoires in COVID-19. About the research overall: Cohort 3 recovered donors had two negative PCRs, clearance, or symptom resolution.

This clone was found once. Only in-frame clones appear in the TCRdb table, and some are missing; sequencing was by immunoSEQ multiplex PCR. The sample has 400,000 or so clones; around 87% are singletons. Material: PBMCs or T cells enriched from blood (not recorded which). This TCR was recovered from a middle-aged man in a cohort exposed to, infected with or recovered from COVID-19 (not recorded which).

The CDR3 is CATSGTGQEQYF. Written as DNA, the CDR3 is TGTGCCACCAGTGGGACAGGGCAAGAGCAGTACTTC. V gene TRBV24-1 combines with J gene TRBJ2-7; 8 bases map to TRBD1. The CDR3 sequence is 12 residues long. Losses at the gene ends were 5 bases for V and 7 bases for J; bases not matched to a gene: 3. From germline, CDR1 is KGHDR and CDR2 SFDVKD.